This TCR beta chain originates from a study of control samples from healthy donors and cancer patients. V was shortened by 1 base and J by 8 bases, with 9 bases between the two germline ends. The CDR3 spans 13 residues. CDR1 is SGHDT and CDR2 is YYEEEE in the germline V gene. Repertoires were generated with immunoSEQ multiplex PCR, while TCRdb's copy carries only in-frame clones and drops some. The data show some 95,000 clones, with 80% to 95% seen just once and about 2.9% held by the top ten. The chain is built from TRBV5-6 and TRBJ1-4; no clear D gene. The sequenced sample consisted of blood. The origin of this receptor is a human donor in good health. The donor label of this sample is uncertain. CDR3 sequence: CASSLKAAEKLFF. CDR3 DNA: TGTGCCAGCAGCTTGAAGGCAGCCGAAAAACTGTTTTTT.